Listed here is a single TCR beta chain. This CDR3 comprises 16 residues. Germline-derived CDR1 and CDR2 are MGHRA and YSYEKL. V shed 1 base and J 6 bases; nucleotides not matched to a gene: 5. Original methodology: Reference gene primer amplification gave nucleated cell count estimates. TCRdb's copy holds only in-frame clones and misses some; the assay was immunoSEQ multiplex PCR. That table supplies the V and J calls and clone size; D and trimming were determined from the DNA. The table lists hundreds of thousands of clones, about four fifths of them singletons. The data were taken from a study of blood T cell repertoires in COVID-19. In the study overall: Acute and convalescent COVID-19 specimens originated in the United States, Italy and Spain. PBMCs, B-cell-depleted T cells, or T cells were the source of the cDNA or gDNA that made up the material.

The receptor was isolated from a woman older than 75 with acute or convalescent COVID-19. The chain joins TRBV4-1 to TRBJ2-1; 11 bases align to TRBD2. The sample comprised peripheral blood. CDR3 amino acids: CASSQVLAGGLNEQFF. CDR3 coding DNA: TGCGCCAGCAGCCAAGTTCTAGCGGGGGGTCTCAATGAGCAGTTCTTC.